These 25 T cell receptor beta chains were all obtained from the same sample, sequenced in a study of blood T cell repertoires in COVID-19. Here immunoSEQ multiplex PCR was the method, and the copy in TCRdb shows in-frame clones only, minus some. The profile shows approximately 230,000 clones, around 84% of them singletons. The sample consisted of PBMCs or T cells enriched from blood (not recorded which). The receptors derive from a man aged 40-49 years who had recovered from COVID-19.

The chain is built from TRBV19 and TRBJ1-5, with D perhaps TRBD1 (6 bases). The CDR3 has 14 residues. From germline, CDR1 is LNHDA and CDR2 SQIVND (reference sequence). Trimming left V 0 bases short and J 5 bases short, with 8 bases between. In DNA form, the CDR3 reads TGTGCCAGTAGTATAGACAGGGGCGATCAGCCCCAGCATTTT. Amino acids: CASSIDRGDQPQHF. The full variable domain, completed using reference TRBV19 and TRBJ1-5, is DGGITQSPKYLFRKEGQNVTLSCEQNLNHDAMYWYRQDPGQGLRLIYYSQIVNDFQKGDIAEGYSVSREKKESFPLTVTSAQKNPTAFYLCASSIDRGDQPQHFGDGTRLSIL.

The J gene is TRBJ1-5, the V gene TRBV6-6; D not certain. This CDR3 is 15 amino acids long. Per germline, CDR1 MNHNY and CDR2 SVGAGI (reference sequence). The V gene lost 6 bases and the J gene lost 0 bases, with 12 bases spanning the gap. The DNA of the CDR3 is TGTGCCAGCAGAAACGGGATGAATAGCAATCAGCCCCAGCATTTT. This codes for CASRNGMNSNQPQHF.

The V and J genes are TRBV4-1 and TRBJ1-3; TRBD1 agrees at 8 bases. The CDR3 consists of 15 residues. The germline gives CDR1 MGHRA, CDR2 YSYEKL. The V gene end was trimmed by 3 bases and the J gene end by 6 bases; junction bases not matched to a gene: 7. In nucleotides, the CDR3 is TGCGCCAGCAGCCAGCCCGGACAGGGAGAAAACACCATATATTTT. Its translation is CASSQPGQGENTIYF.

This clone has just one count. The rearrangement links TRBV6-4 to TRBJ1-2; 7 positions agree with TRBD1. Per the germline V gene, CDR1 is MRHNA and CDR2 is SNTAGT. There are 14 residues in the CDR3. V lost 3 bases, J lost 4 bases, and 5 bases stayed unmatched. In DNA form, the CDR3 reads TGTGCCAGCAGTGAACGAGGGGGCGGCTATGGCTACACCTTC. It yields the protein CASSERGGGYGYTF.

The chain combines TRBV15 with TRBJ1-3; D gene unclear. Germline loops: CDR1 LNHNV, CDR2 YYDKDF (reference sequence). V gave up 5 bases and J gave up 4 bases, with 18 bases separating them. This CDR3 is 16 amino acids long. CDR3 nucleotide sequence: TGTGCCACCAGCCCGGAAGGCGAGGCTTACGGAAACACCATATATTTT. Protein product: CATSPEGEAYGNTIYF.

V and J are TRBV4-1 and TRBJ2-5; possible D gene TRBD1, 6 bases. Germline V CDR1 and CDR2: MGHRA, YSYEKL. Trimming removed 4 bases at V and 4 bases at J, with 16 bases between. The CDR3 has 15 amino acids. The CDR3 region is CASSPEQGWRETQYF. CDR3 bases: TGCGCCAGCAGCCCTGAACAGGGTTGGAGAGAGACCCAGTACTTC.

The CDR3 sequence: CASSLGDEQFF. The CDR3 DNA follows: TGTGCCAGCAGCCTGGGCGATGAGCAGTTCTTC. The V gene is TRBV3-1 (or the pseudogene TRBV3-2), the J gene TRBJ2-1; D call uncertain. The CDR3 is made up of 11 amino acids. Germline assignment: CDR1 LGHDT and CDR2 YNNKEL (reference sequence). Trimming shortened V by 4 bases and J by 8 bases, and 6 bases separated the two germline ends.

The genes are TRBV19 and TRBJ2-1; TRBD2 aligns across 11 bases. Trimming removed 5 bases from V and 6 bases from J; junction bases left unmatched: 3. CDR3 length: 14 amino acids. Looked up from germline, CDR1 is LNHDA and CDR2 is SQIVND (reference sequence). CDR3 sequence: CASSFSGGANEQFF. CDR3 DNA: TGTGCCAGTAGTTTTAGCGGGGGGGCCAATGAGCAGTTCTTC.

To note about this clone: At one end, the junction sequence differs from germline, possibly due to a read error. J is TRBJ2-2 and V is TRBV7-2; 14 bases match TRBD2. This CDR3 contains 19 residues. Germline V lookup: CDR1 SGHTA, CDR2 FQGNSA. Here the CDR3 reads CASSQTSGRAHSNTGELFF. CDR3 sequence (DNA): TGTGCCAGCAGCCAGACTAGCGGGAGGGCCCATTCGAATACCGGGGAGCTGTTTTTT.

This clone was observed a few times. The V gene is TRBV28, the J gene TRBJ1-5; a possible D gene is TRBD1 (6 bases). The CDR3 spans 16 residues. V lost 0 bases and J lost 3, with 12 bases in between. Germline loops: CDR1 MDHEN, CDR2 SYDVKM. CDR3 nucleotide sequence: TGTGCCAGCAGTTTATGGGTAGCAGGGGACAATCAGCCCCAGCATTTT. Its protein is CASSLWVAGDNQPQHF.

The V gene is TRBV6-2 or TRBV6-3, the J gene TRBJ2-1; no clear D gene. V gave up 2 bases and J gave up 6 bases, with 5 bases separating them. Germline CDR1 MNHEY, CDR2 SVGEGT. CDR3 length: 12 residues. CDR3 protein: CASSYLPNEQFF. CDR3 bases: TGTGCCAGCAGTTACCTACCCAATGAGCAGTTCTTC.

The rearrangement uses TRBV5-1 and TRBJ2-6, with D hard to call. Trimming removed 0 bases at V and 2 bases at J, with 9 bases between. The CDR3 is 16 amino acids. The germline V gene encodes CDR1 SGHRS and CDR2 YFSETQ. The CDR3 nucleotides read TGCGCCAGCAGCTTGGCCCCGGTGACTGGGGCCAACGTCCTGACTTTC. Encoded protein: CASSLAPVTGANVLTF.

In its sample, this clone was seen once. The rearrangement joins TRBV29-1 to TRBJ1-1; the D gene is possibly TRBD1 (5 bases). The CDR3 totals 11 residues. Trimming cost V 3 bases and J 11 bases, with 13 bases left between them. The germline V gene encodes CDR1 SQVTM and CDR2 ANQGSEA. The DNA of the CDR3 is TGCAGCGTTGACCCCGGGGGGAGGGCTTTCTTT. This gives the protein CSVDPGGRAFF.

The chain uses TRBV7-8 and TRBJ2-5, with D uncertain. V was shortened by 0 bases and J by 5 bases, with 4 bases between the two germline ends. The CDR3 loop spans 12 amino acids. Germline V gives CDR1 SGHVS, CDR2 FQNEAQ. The CDR3, as DNA: TGTGCCAGCAGCTTAGCGCGGGAGACCCAGTACTTC. Its translation is CASSLARETQYF.

CDR3 sequence: CASSLDLGPDIHF. CDR3 nucleotides: TGTGCCAGCAGCTTAGATCTGGGTCCCGACATCCACTTT. The gene calls are TRBV11-2 and TRBJ1-6; D is unclear. Germline CDR1 reads SGHAT; CDR2 reads FQNNGV. This CDR3 is built from 13 residues. The V end lost 0 bases, the J end lost 17 bases, and 14 bases lay between the germline ends.

The J gene is TRBJ1-4, the V gene TRBV7-2; D is uncertain. The germline V gene encodes CDR1 SGHTA and CDR2 FQGNSA. The CDR3 consists of 13 residues. The ends were cut back, 4 bases at V and 6 bases at J, with 9 bases in the middle. The CDR3 reads CASSWGEDEKLFF. As DNA, the CDR3 is TGTGCCAGCAGCTGGGGAGAAGATGAAAAACTGTTTTTT.

The V call is TRBV7-9, the J call TRBJ1-2, with TRBD1 identical over 7 bases. Germline CDR1 SEHNR, CDR2 FQNEAQ (reference sequence). Losses at the gene ends were 5 bases for V and 6 bases for J; bases not matched to a gene: 12. CDR3 size: 15 residues. In nucleotides, the CDR3 is TGTGCCAGCAGCCGTGGGGGACAGTCGGGCAATGGCTACACCTTC. Translated, it gives CASSRGGQSGNGYTF. The variable domain in full, completed from reference TRBV7-9 and TRBJ1-2, reads DTGVSQNPRHKITKRGQNVTFRCDPISEHNRLYWYRQTLGQGPEFLTYFQNEAQLEKSRLLSDRFSAERPKGSFSTLEIQRTEQGDSAMYLCASSRGGQSGNGYTFGSGTRLTVV.

The V and J genes are TRBV2 and TRBJ2-7, with 11 positions matching TRBD2. CDR1 is SNHLY and CDR2 is FYNNEI in the germline V gene. This CDR3 is built from 12 residues. V lost 6 bases and J lost 6; bases outside the gene matches: 1. CDR3 bases: TGTGCCAGCAGAGGACTAGCGGGCGAGCAGTACTTC. Amino acid sequence: CASRGLAGEQYF.

This chain uses TRBV5-1 with TRBJ2-2, with TRBD2 matching 13 bases. Per the germline V gene, CDR1 is SGHRS and CDR2 is YFSETQ. The CDR3 sequence is 16 residues long. V was clipped by 1 base and J by 7 bases; unmatched bases: 4. In DNA form, the CDR3 reads TGCGCCAGCAGCTTGACTAGCGGGAGGGCCTACGGGGAGCTGTTTTTT. Translated, it gives CASSLTSGRAYGELFF.

The chain is built from TRBV5-1 and TRBJ1-6; D not resolved. The germline CDR1 and CDR2 sequences are SGHRS and YFSETQ. The V end lost 0 bases, the J end lost 10 bases, and 17 bases lay between the germline ends. The CDR3 loop spans 16 amino acids. The CDR3 DNA is TGCGCCAGCAGCTTGGCCGGACTTCGGTCGGGGTCACCCCTCCACTTT. It codes for CASSLAGLRSGSPLHF. Full variable domain (outside the CDR3, taken from reference TRBV5-1 and TRBJ1-6): KAGVTQTPRYLIKTRGQQVTLSCSPISGHRSVSWYQQTPGQGLQFLFEYFSETQRNKGNFPGRFSGRQFSNSRSEMNVSTLELGDSALYLCASSLAGLRSGSPLHFGNGTRLTVT.

V gene TRBV6-2 or TRBV6-3 combines with J gene TRBJ1-2, with D unresolved. V lost 5 bases to trimming and J lost 8 bases, with 12 bases between them. The CDR3 contains 12 residues. The germline CDR1 and CDR2 sequences are MNHEY and SVGEGT. CDR3 nucleotide sequence: TGTGCCAGCAGTCCCGAGGTCGCGGGCTACACCTTC. This encodes CASSPEVAGYTF.

This clone was counted a few times. The chain has TRBV4-1 and TRBJ2-1; TRBD2 matches at 11 bases. Germline CDR1 and CDR2: MGHRA and YSYEKL. The CDR3 consists of 15 residues. Trimming removed 3 bases from V and 4 bases from J; junction bases left unmatched: 2. This chain's CDR3 is CASSHLAGGYNEQFF. The CDR3, as DNA: TGCGCCAGCAGCCATCTAGCGGGGGGATACAATGAGCAGTTCTTC.

The J gene is TRBJ2-5, the V gene TRBV5-1, with TRBD2 identical over 8 bases. CDR1 is SGHRS, CDR2 YFSETQ, per germline. The CDR3 extends over 14 amino acids. J lost 5 bases, V lost 6 bases, and 9 bases had no gene match. CDR3 region: CASKGQAGVETQYF. The CDR3, as DNA: TGCGCCAGCAAAGGTCAAGCGGGGGTGGAGACCCAGTACTTC.

This chain joins TRBV5-1 and TRBJ2-1; 10 bases agree with TRBD1. Germline V gives CDR1 SGHRS, CDR2 YFSETQ. This CDR3 comprises 13 residues. The V and J ends lost 4 bases and 6 bases, in that order; junction bases with no gene match: 1. The DNA of the CDR3 is TGCGCCAGCAGCGGGACAGGGGCCAATGAGCAGTTCTTC. Amino acid sequence: CASSGTGANEQFF.

CDR3 DNA sequence: TGTGCCAGCTACAGTTCGAAATCACCCCTCCACTTT. It translates to CASYSSKSPLHF. The rearrangement uses TRBV28 and TRBJ1-6; D remains ambiguous. This CDR3 is built from 12 residues. V lost 8 bases to trimming and J lost 10 bases, with 12 bases between them. Germline V gene sequence: CDR1 MDHEN, CDR2 SYDVKM.